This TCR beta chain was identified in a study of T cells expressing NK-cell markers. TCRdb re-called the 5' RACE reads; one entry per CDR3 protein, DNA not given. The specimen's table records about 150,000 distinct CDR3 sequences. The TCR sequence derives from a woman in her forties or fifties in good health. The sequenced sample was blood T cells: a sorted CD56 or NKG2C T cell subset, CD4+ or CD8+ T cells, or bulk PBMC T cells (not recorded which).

CDR3 in amino acids: CASSLPGPHQFF. The chain is built from TRBV6-6 and TRBJ2-1; without DNA, the TCRdb call of TRBD1 cannot be checked. Germline V gives CDR1 MNHNY, CDR2 SVGAGI (reference sequence). The CDR3 is made up of 12 amino acids.